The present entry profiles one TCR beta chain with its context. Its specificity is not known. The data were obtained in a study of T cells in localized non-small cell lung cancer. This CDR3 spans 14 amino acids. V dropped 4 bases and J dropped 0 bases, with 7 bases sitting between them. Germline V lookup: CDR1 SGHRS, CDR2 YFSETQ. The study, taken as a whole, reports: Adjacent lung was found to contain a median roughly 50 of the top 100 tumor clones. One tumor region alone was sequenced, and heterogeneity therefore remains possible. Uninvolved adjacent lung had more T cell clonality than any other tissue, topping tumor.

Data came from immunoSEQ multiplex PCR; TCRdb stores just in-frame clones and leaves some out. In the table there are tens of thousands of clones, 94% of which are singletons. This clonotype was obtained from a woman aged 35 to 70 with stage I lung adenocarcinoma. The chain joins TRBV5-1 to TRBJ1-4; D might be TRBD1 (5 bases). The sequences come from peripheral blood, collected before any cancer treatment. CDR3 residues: CASSDSATNEKLFF. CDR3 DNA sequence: TGCGCCAGCAGCGACAGCGCAACTAATGAAAAACTGTTTTTT.